Listed here is a single TCR beta chain. Its specificity is unknown. Using immunoSEQ multiplex PCR, the repertoire was profiled, and TCRdb retains in-frame clones only, with some absent. The sample lists tens of thousands of clones, around nine tenths occurring once. These data are taken from a study of OX40 agonist ivuxolimab in advanced cancers. Study-level results: Low normalized T-cell clonal expansion was also seen in some nonresponders. CD8+ T cells averaged more expanded clones than CD4+.

Germline trimming cut 5 bases from V and 1 base from J; bases unmatched to any gene: 3. Germline assignment: CDR1 WNHNN and CDR2 SYGVQD (reference sequence). This CDR3 is 15 amino acids long. The rearrangement links TRBV10-1 to TRBJ2-3, with TRBD2 matching 10 bases. Sequencing was performed on CD4+ or CD8+ T cells sorted from blood, taken in a trial of the OX40 agonist ivuxolimab. The origin of this receptor is an adult with an advanced solid tumor such as melanoma, head and neck, liver or kidney cancer. The CDR3 DNA is TGCGCCAGCAGTACCGGGACTAGCGGCACAGATACGCAGTATTTT. Translation gives CASSTGTSGTDTQYF.